Listed here are 26 T cell receptor beta chains from one sample, sequenced in a study of glioma-infiltrating T cells. TCR alpha and beta CDR3 regions were amplified from RNA using iRepertoire nested multiplex PCR. TCRdb re-analysed the multiplex PCR reads in MiXCR, keeping a single row per CDR3 protein. The sample gives some 93,000 distinct CDR3 sequences, 35% to 45% of which show up once; 35% to 45% is in the top ten. What was sequenced was glioma tissue, nonneoplastic brain tissue, or PBMCs (not recorded which). The receptor source for this set is a human donor with low-grade glioma or glioblastoma, undergoing nonglioma brain surgery, or in good health (not recorded which).

Details on this clonotype: A read error may produce the germline difference seen at one junction end. This rearrangement joins TRBV28 to TRBJ2-7, with 9 bases matching TRBD1. The CDR3 contains 15 residues. Germline CDR1 MDHEN, CDR2 SYDVKM. CDR3 loop: CSSGTTGTGSYEHYF. As DNA, the CDR3 is TGTTCCAGCGGAACCACCGGGACAGGGTCCTACGAGCATTACTTC.

Note on this clonotype: The final CDR3 position lacks the conserved phenylalanine or tryptophan, pointing to a likely read error. The rearrangement joins TRBV20-1 to TRBJ1-2; D not certain. Between the trimmed V and J ends, which lost 6 bases and 6 bases, there was a span of 8 bases. Germline CDR1 and CDR2: DFQATT and SNEGSKA (reference sequence). The CDR3 extends over 10 amino acids. CDR3 DNA sequence: TGCAGTGCCGCCAGCGATGGCTACACCCTC. This sequence encodes CSAASDGYTL.

With respect to this clonotype: A read error may be the cause here, since a much bigger clone is one base away. This rearrangement joins TRBV6-4 to TRBJ2-3; TRBD2 matches 12 bases. CDR1 is MRHNA and CDR2 is SNTAGT in the germline V gene. The length of the CDR3 is 17 residues. CDR3 nucleotide sequence: TGTGCCAGCAGTTCCGGACTAGCGGGACCTAGCAAAGATACGCAGTATTTT. Encoded protein: CASSSGLAGPSKDTQYF.

In this sample, this clonotype turned up many times. The chain links TRBV6-1 to TRBJ2-2; D call uncertain. The ends were cut back, 7 bases at V and 0 bases at J, with 9 bases in the middle. The CDR3 sequence is 14 residues long. Germline V gene lookup returns CDR1 MNHNS and CDR2 SASEGT. CDR3 loop: CASKGQANTGELFF. The CDR3 region has the DNA TGTGCCAGCAAAGGGCAGGCGAACACCGGGGAGCTGTTTTTT.

At least ten counts were recorded for this clonotype. The V call is TRBV28, the J call TRBJ2-5; 8 bases are a match to TRBD1. Per germline, CDR1 MDHEN and CDR2 SYDVKM. Trimming cost V 5 bases and J 4 bases; bases outside gene matches: 9. The CDR3 length is 15 residues. The CDR3 DNA is TGTGCCAGCAGTCCCCATACAGGGGGAATAGAGACCCAGTACTTC. Protein product: CASSPHTGGIETQYF.

In regard to this clonotype: This may be a read error, as it is one base from a much larger clone. The J gene is TRBJ2-3, the V gene TRBV2; D gene ambiguous. From germline, CDR1 is SNHLY and CDR2 FYNNEI. This CDR3 contains 15 residues. V gave up 0 bases and J gave up 5 bases, with 12 bases separating them. The CDR3 reads CASSEATLSVDTQYF. The CDR3, as DNA: TGTGCCAGCAGTGAAGCGACCCTCTCCGTAGATACGCAGTATTTT.

This clonotype was detected ten times or more. CDR3 sequence: CSALEFSSTDTQYF. DNA for the CDR3: TGCAGTGCTTTGGAGTTCTCTAGCACAGATACGCAGTATTTT. The rearrangement joins TRBV20-1 to TRBJ2-3; D is unresolved. Germline loops: CDR1 DFQATT, CDR2 SNEGSKA (reference sequence). Deletions cut 5 bases from V and 0 bases from J, with 12 bases between. This CDR3 comprises 14 residues.

This clonotype was recorded many times. The chain is built from TRBV5-1 and TRBJ2-1, with 9 nucleotides matching TRBD2. V lost 4 bases to trimming and J lost 6 bases; unmatched junction nucleotides: 11. The CDR3 runs to 16 residues. The V gene's germline CDR1 is SGHRS and CDR2 YFSETQ. The CDR3 DNA follows: TGCGCCAGCAGCACCACTATAGCGGGAGCGCGCAATGAGCAGTTCTTC. This codes for CASSTTIAGARNEQFF.

This clonotype was seen many times. The chain recombines TRBV12-3 or TRBV12-4 with TRBJ2-1; 7 bases map to TRBD2. The CDR3 totals 14 residues. Trimming took 6 bases from V and 4 from J; bases not matched to a gene: 6. The CDR3 nucleotides are TGTGCCAGCAGCCCCGGGACTATATACAATGAGCAGTTCTTC. This translates into CASSPGTIYNEQFF.

The rearrangement joins TRBV9 to TRBJ2-1, with 11 positions matching TRBD2. J was trimmed by 2 bases and V by 4 bases; bases with no gene match: 2. CDR1 is SGDLS, CDR2 YYNGEE, per germline. The CDR3 totals 15 residues. As DNA, the CDR3 is TGTGCCAGCAGCATTAGCGGGGGGGCCTACAATGAGCAGTTCTTC. It translates to CASSISGGAYNEQFF.

This clonotype counts as medium-sized. V gene TRBV28 combines with J gene TRBJ1-5; D unresolved. The CDR3 spans 14 residues. The ends were cut back, 3 bases at V and 7 bases at J, with 13 bases in the middle. Germline V gene lookup returns CDR1 MDHEN and CDR2 SYDVKM. Written as DNA, the CDR3 is TGTGCCAGCAGTTTGGAGGGTATACGGCAGCCCCAGCATTTT. Amino acid sequence: CASSLEGIRQPQHF.

Points on this clonotype: The junction shows a germline mismatch at one end, possibly a read error. This chain links TRBV19 with TRBJ1-2, with 7 positions matching TRBD1. Per germline, CDR1 LNHDA and CDR2 SQIVND (reference sequence). The CDR3 is 15 residues long. The CDR3 here is CASSMGQTKTSGCTF. CDR3 DNA sequence: TGTGCCAGCAGCATGGGACAGACGAAGACTAGTGGCTGCACCTTC.

Comment on this clonotype: Its ends do not fully match the called genes, so a read error is possible. The chain joins TRBV2 to TRBJ2-2, with TRBD2 as a possible D gene (6 bases). The CDR3 runs 14 residues. The germline V gene has CDR1 SNHLY and CDR2 FYNNEI. CDR3 amino acids: CASSEGTCTGELFF. In DNA, the CDR3 is TGTGCCAGCAGCGAAGGGACTTGCACCGGGGAGCTGTTTTTT.

This clonotype has a count of ten or more. With a much larger clone just one base away, this may be a read error. The V and J genes are TRBV2 and TRBJ2-3; TRBD2 agrees at 8 bases. The trim removed 5 bases at V and 10 bases at J, leaving 5 bases unmatched. The CDR3 has 12 residues. Germline CDR1 reads SNHLY; CDR2 reads FYNNEI. The CDR3 nucleotides are TGTGCCAGCAGTCAAACTAGCGGTGCGCAGTATTTT. Encoded protein: CASSQTSGAQYF.

Comments on this clonotype: One end of the junction does not line up with germline, which may come from a read error. The rearrangement joins TRBV7-2 to TRBJ2-7; maybe TRBD2 (5 bases). The CDR3 sequence is 14 residues long. Germline CDR1 SGHTA, CDR2 FQGNSA. CDR3 in amino acids: CASGPDEGTYEQYF. CDR3 DNA: TGCGCCAGCGGCCCCGACGAGGGAACCTACGAGCAGTACTTC.

This clonotype was seen a handful of times. A much larger clone is a single base away; this may be a read error. The chain uses TRBV19 and TRBJ1-3; possible D gene TRBD1, 5 bases. Germline-derived CDR1 and CDR2 are LNHDA and SQIVND (reference sequence). Between the trimmed V and J ends, which lost 8 bases and 7 bases, there was a span of 21 bases. The CDR3 contains 15 residues. Written as DNA, the CDR3 is TGTGCCAGTTGCATAACCGGGACTCCAAGGAACACCATATATTTT. This translates into CASCITGTPRNTIYF.

This clonotype appeared many times. J is TRBJ2-3 and V is TRBV29-1; perhaps TRBD2 as D (6 bases). Germline V gives CDR1 SQVTM, CDR2 ANQGSEA. Deletions cut 0 bases from V and 4 bases from J, with 11 bases between. The CDR3 runs 14 residues. The CDR3 DNA reads TGCAGCGTTGAAGAGGGAGGAGGCGCAGATACGCAGTATTTT. Protein sequence: CSVEEGGGADTQYF.

This clonotype has ten or more counts. This chain joins TRBV6-1 and TRBJ2-3; TRBD2 matches at 7 bases. The CDR3 contains 15 residues. V lost 5 bases to trimming and J lost 4 bases; unmatched junction nucleotides: 9. Germline V gene data show CDR1 as MNHNS and CDR2 as SASEGT. The CDR3 DNA follows: TGTGCCAGCAGTAGGGAGGGTTGGAAGCCAGATACGCAGTATTTT. It is translated as CASSREGWKPDTQYF.

This clonotype was picked up many times. V usage is TRBV5-1 and J usage is TRBJ2-1, with 8 bases fitting TRBD2. The V segment lost 4 bases and the J segment 5 bases; nucleotides outside the gene matches: 2. The length of the CDR3 is 13 residues. Germline CDR1 is SGHRS and CDR2 is YFSETQ. Here the CDR3 DNA reads TGCGCCAGCAGCCGGGAGGGCCACAATGAGCAGTTCTTC. It encodes CASSREGHNEQFF.

On this clonotype itself: The junction departs from the called germline gene at one end, perhaps through a read error. This chain links TRBV18 with TRBJ2-3; 10 bases align to TRBD2. CDR1 and CDR2 (germline): KGHSH, LQKENI. The CDR3 spans 17 residues. The CDR3 DNA is TGTGCCAGCTCACCGCAGAGCGGGAGGGCCGCCACAAATACGCAGTATTTT. Translation gives CASSPQSGRAATNTQYF.

Many counts were recorded for this clonotype. The chain links TRBV5-1 to TRBJ1-3; tentative D call: TRBD1 (6 bases). CDR3 length: 14 residues. Trimming left V 0 bases short and J 3 bases short, with 7 bases between. Germline CDR1 SGHRS, CDR2 YFSETQ. This CDR3 reads CASSLAGDGNTIYF. The CDR3 coding sequence is TGCGCCAGCAGCTTGGCAGGGGATGGAAACACCATATATTTT.

Points on this clonotype: A much larger clone lies a single base off, so this may be a read error. This chain uses TRBV5-5 with TRBJ1-5, with 8 bases matching TRBD1. Germline lookup yields CDR1 SGHKS and CDR2 YYEKEE (reference sequence). CDR3 length: 17 amino acids. CDR3 DNA sequence: TGTGCCAGAAGCTTAGAGGGGACAGGCTTTCCTAATCAGCCCCAGCATTTT. Translation gives CARSLEGTGFPNQPQHF.

This clonotype has a count of ten or more. V usage is TRBV25-1 and J usage is TRBJ2-2; D remains ambiguous. Germline V lookup: CDR1 MGHDK, CDR2 SYGVNS. V lost 5 bases and J lost 0, with 7 bases in between. CDR3 length: 14 amino acids. The CDR3 sequence is CASSKPTNTGELFF. CDR3 in DNA: TGTGCCAGCAGTAAACCGACGAACACCGGGGAGCTGTTTTTT.

This clonotype was counted ten times or more. The V and J genes are TRBV10-3 and TRBJ1-4; D call uncertain. V was clipped by 6 bases and J by 4 bases, with 3 bases between them. CDR3 length: 11 amino acids. Germline V CDR1 and CDR2: ENHRY, SYGVKD. The DNA of the CDR3 is TGTGCCATCAGGTTTAATGAAAAACTGTTTTTT. Protein sequence: CAIRFNEKLFF.

The gene calls are TRBV11-2 and TRBJ2-3, with D possibly being TRBD2 (5 bases). V lost 5 bases, J lost 0 bases, and 9 bases lay in between. The CDR3 is made up of 14 amino acids. Germline CDR1 is SGHAT and CDR2 is FQNNGV. This CDR3 reads CASSATGSTDTQYF. The CDR3 nucleotides are TGTGCCAGCAGCGCTACGGGGAGCACAGATACGCAGTATTTT.

This clonotype was counted many times. The rearrangement uses TRBV4-2 and TRBJ2-1; 10 nucleotides match TRBD2. J gave up 9 bases and V 6 bases, and 8 bases lay outside the gene matches. The length of the CDR3 is 14 residues. Germline loops: CDR1 LGHNA, CDR2 YNFKEQ. The CDR3 loop reads CASREAGGRAEQFF. Written as DNA, the CDR3 is TGTGCCAGCAGAGAAGCGGGGGGGCGAGCTGAGCAGTTCTTC.